This TCR beta chain originates from a study of regulatory T cells in long-lasting Graves disease (dated by TCRdb to 2020 to 2022). Broadly, across the study: Persistent Graves' disease was defined as persistently positive TSH receptor autoantibodies together with antithyroid drug treatment for over 5 years. This study used TCR sequencing and RNA sequencing of peripheral blood to compare persistent Graves' disease patients against newly diagnosed Graves' disease patients. The study was conducted in China and was registered as a clinical trial. A total of around 33 samples were covered by TCR sequencing, comprising some 13 persistent and around 20 newly diagnosed Graves' disease patients. Antithyroid drugs had been taken for about 9.7 years on average by persistent Graves' disease patients in the clinical cohort. Results and caveats for the whole study, not just this receptor: Sequencing and analysis were restricted to the TCR beta chain. More public clonotypes were shared among persistent patients (roughly 3,000) than among newly diagnosed patients (966). The authors acknowledged the small sample size as a limitation that may reduce accuracy. Lower TCR Shannon entropy and fewer highly expanded clones were observed in persistent Graves' disease patients than in newly diagnosed patients, which suggested clonal expansion. Only peripheral blood was studied, because thyroid tissue, the primary lesion, was inaccessible.

In light of the paper, this sample's time point label describes: persistent/refractory GD, antithyroid drugs over 5 years with positive TRAb. For both TCR sequencing and RNA sequencing, RNA was extracted from PBMCs using TRIzol. The diagnosis of Graves' disease was made according to American Thyroid Association guidelines. Recruitment of patients was carried out at an endocrinology department in Xi'an, China. Each patient gave approximately 10 milliliters of peripheral blood, collected in an EDTA anticoagulant tube. Ficoll Paque Plus density gradient separation was used to isolate PBMCs, and no further T cell sorting was performed. An Agilent 2100 Bioanalyzer and agarose gel were used to check RNA quality, while a NanoDrop 2000 measured RNA concentration. Library prep was done by multiplex PCR. The sample was run on an Illumina HiSeq 4000. CDR3 regions were amplified by Arm-PCR with iRepertoire HTBI primers to construct TCR beta libraries. Gel purification was performed on PCR products prior to sequencing. In the original analysis: Gene usage analysis of CDR3 amino acid clonotypes used the approximately 62 TRBV and about 14 TRBJ segments found across samples. COPE and FqMerger were used to merge filtered high-quality paired reads into contigs. BLAST was used to align contigs to IMGT TRBV, TRBD and TRBJ reference genes, and CDR3 was defined according to IMGT. Highly expanded clones were defined as clonotypes with a frequency above 0.1%. Repertoire diversity was measured by Shannon entropy, and V-J evenness by the Gini coefficient. Clonotypes shared by more than one individual were considered public. TCRdb reran the public reads through fastp at Q25 and MiXCR, keeping productive beta chains. Rows matching on CDR3 protein sequence are summarized as one entry with the most common DNA and genes. These V and J calls are TCRdb output, not the study's own analysis. Recorded for this sample are roughly 400,000 distinct CDR3 sequences; 20% to 25% of them occurred a single time. The ten most abundant clones make up roughly an eighth of the sample.

In regard to this clonotype: Its antigen specificity is not known. A single base separates this from a much larger clone, so it may be a read error.

This clonotype originated in a female donor with Graves disease. This sample comprised peripheral blood mononuclear cells (PBMCs), obtained when the disease was refractory, from a patient treated with antithyroid drugs.

The CDR3 amino acid sequence is: CASSLLPGQNYEQYF. The DNA reads as follows: TGTGCCAGCAGCTTACTGCCGGGACAGAACTACGAGCAGTACTTC. The sequence is built from TRBV11-2 and TRBJ2-7; TRBD1 fits 7 bases in the junction. Reading the germline V gene gives CDR1 SGHAT and CDR2 FQNNGV. There are 15 amino acids in the CDR3, from cysteine to phenylalanine inclusive. CDR3 DNA only is kept here, 45 bases in frame from base 1. V ends up 2 bases short and J 3 bases short, with an unmatched junction base count of 7.